These 29 T cell receptor beta chains were all obtained from the same sample, sequenced in a study of response to subunit inactivated influenza vaccine. Using its own MiXCR run on the RT-PCR reads, TCRdb lists one record per CDR3 protein. This sample has under 200,000 distinct CDR3 sequences, with around 12% found just once. This sample also appeared in a second study, on T cells expressing NK-cell markers. That work states: It was by 5'RACE template switching with UMIs that TCR beta cDNA was made.

This material consisted of CD8+ T cells sorted from PBMCs, taken 11 to 12 days after vaccination. These receptor sequences come from a man aged 45 to 65 who received an inactivated influenza vaccine.

This clonotype was seen at least ten times. The chain recombines TRBV30 with TRBJ2-3; unclear D gene. Germline CDR1 is GTSNPN and CDR2 is SVGIG (reference sequence). The CDR3 consists of 15 residues. Trimming cost V 0 bases and J 0 bases, with 10 bases left between them. The CDR3 bases are TGTGCCTGGAGTGTAGATGTGGGAAGCACAGATACGCAGTATTTT. Protein product: CAWSVDVGSTDTQYF.

In this sample, this clonotype turned up many times. The V call is TRBV10-3, the J call TRBJ2-7; D remains ambiguous. The ends were cut back, 4 bases at V and 3 bases at J, with 10 bases in the middle. Germline CDR1 ENHRY, CDR2 SYGVKD. The CDR3 contains 13 residues. CDR3 sequence (DNA): TGTGCCATCAGTGGGTCGGCAAACTACGAGCAGTACTTC. Its protein is CAISGSANYEQYF.

This clonotype has only a few counts. V gene TRBV28 combines with J gene TRBJ2-7; a possible D gene is TRBD1 (5 bases). V was trimmed by 8 bases and J by 4 bases, leaving 9 bases between them. Germline CDR1 is MDHEN and CDR2 is SYDVKM. The CDR3 is 11 residues long. For the CDR3, the DNA is TGTGCCAGCGCAGGGATGTACGAGCAGTACTTC. Its protein product is CASAGMYEQYF.

This clonotype was detected only a few times. The CDR3, as DNA: TGTGCCAGCAGCGTAGCTGGGGCGGGAGGTATGGATACGCAGTATTTT. Translated: CASSVAGAGGMDTQYF. The chain couples TRBV9 to TRBJ2-3, with 8 bases aligning to TRBD2. The V and J ends lost 0 bases and 6 bases, in that order; junction bases with no gene match: 9. From germline, CDR1 is SGDLS and CDR2 YYNGEE. This CDR3 comprises 16 residues.

The chain combines TRBV19 with TRBJ2-6; D remains unclear. The V end was cut by 3 bases, the J end by 0 bases, with 15 bases between. The germline gives CDR1 LNHDA, CDR2 SQIVND (reference sequence). The CDR3 contains 18 residues. As DNA, the CDR3 is TGTGCCAGTAGTATGAACTGGCCGCCATACTCTGGGGCCAACGTCCTGACTTTC. It yields the protein CASSMNWPPYSGANVLTF.

The rearrangement links TRBV7-2 to TRBJ1-2; no clear D. The CDR3 is 12 residues long. The V gene lost 5 bases and the J gene lost 8 bases, with 12 bases spanning the gap. CDR1 and CDR2 from the germline V gene are SGHTA and FQGNSA. DNA for the CDR3: TGTGCCAGCAGCCTCGATCTCGGGGGCTACACCTTC. Translation gives CASSLDLGGYTF. The complete variable domain, with remaining parts taken from reference TRBV7-2 and TRBJ1-2, reads GAGVSQSPSNKVTEKGKDVELRCDPISGHTALYWYRQSLGQGLEFLIYFQGNSAPDKSGLPSDRFSAERTGGSVSTLTIQRTQQEDSAVYLCASSLDLGGYTFGSGTRLTVV.

The table lists this clonotype with many counts. V gene TRBV4-3 combines with J gene TRBJ2-1, with D perhaps TRBD1 (5 bases). V was pared by 1 base and J by 6 bases, with 13 bases between. This CDR3 comprises 15 residues. CDR1 is LGHNA and CDR2 is YSLEER in the germline V gene. The CDR3 nucleotides read TGCGCCAGCAGCCAAGTAGGGGCGCAGGTCAATGAGCAGTTCTTC. Translation gives CASSQVGAQVNEQFF.

The chain joins TRBV19 to TRBJ2-5, with 7 bases aligning to TRBD1. The CDR3 has 14 amino acids. In germline, CDR1 is LNHDA, CDR2 SQIVND (reference sequence). Germline trimming cut 5 bases from V and 1 base from J; bases unmatched to any gene: 4. CDR3 sequence (DNA): TGTGCCAGTAGTCAATGGACAGGCCAAGAGACCCAGTACTTC. Protein sequence: CASSQWTGQETQYF.

The gene calls are TRBV2 and TRBJ2-2; 12 positions match TRBD2. This CDR3 is built from 13 residues. Trimming cost V 10 bases and J 5 bases; bases outside gene matches: 2. CDR1 is SNHLY, CDR2 FYNNEI, per germline. DNA for the CDR3: TGTGCCACAGGACTAGCGGGGACCGGGGAGCTGTTTTTT. Translation: CATGLAGTGELFF.

This chain links TRBV7-2 with TRBJ2-1, with 8 bases identical to TRBD2. V dropped 5 bases and J dropped 4; count of bases not matched to a gene: 7. The length of the CDR3 is 15 residues. CDR1 SGHTA and CDR2 FQGNSA come from the germline V gene. The CDR3, as DNA: TGTGCCAGCAGCCCGAGCGGGAGTTTGTACAATGAGCAGTTCTTC. Its protein is CASSPSGSLYNEQFF.

V usage is TRBV30 and J usage is TRBJ1-1, with unresolved D. V was pared by 0 bases and J by 1 base, with 9 bases between. This CDR3 contains 14 residues. Germline assignment: CDR1 GTSNPN and CDR2 SVGIG (reference sequence). CDR3: CAWSVGRGNTEAFF. Written as DNA, the CDR3 is TGTGCCTGGAGTGTTGGGCGGGGGAACACTGAAGCTTTCTTT.

A few counts support this clonotype. The chain uses TRBV6-1 and TRBJ2-7; 7 nucleotides align to TRBD2. The CDR3 is made up of 14 amino acids. Trimming at V came to 6 bases and at J to 5 bases, leaving 10 bases not matched to a gene. Germline lookup yields CDR1 MNHNS and CDR2 SASEGT. Here the CDR3 DNA reads TGTGCCAGCAGCCCCGGGACTACCCCCCACGAGCAGTACTTC. Its translation is CASSPGTTPHEQYF.

This chain connects TRBV7-9 to TRBJ2-1; weak D call: TRBD1 (6 bases). Germline CDR1 is SEHNR and CDR2 is FQNEAQ (reference sequence). V was clipped by 1 base and J by 8 bases, with 18 bases between them. This CDR3 is built from 16 residues. The CDR3 nucleotides read TGTGCCAGCAGCTTAGGGGGGCCGCGGTATGACCATGAGCAGTTCTTC. This sequence encodes CASSLGGPRYDHEQFF.

This clonotype turned up a few times. V and J are TRBV12-3 or TRBV12-4 and TRBJ2-7, with D possibly being TRBD1 or TRBD2 (5 bases each). The CDR3 is 14 amino acids. Trimming removed 0 bases from V and 5 bases from J, with 11 bases in between. CDR3 nucleotides: TGTGCCAGCAGTTTAGCTCCGGGGCCCGACGAGCAGTACTTC. Translated: CASSLAPGPDEQYF.

This clonotype occurred a few times. The genes are TRBV12-3 or TRBV12-4 and TRBJ2-7, with 8 bases lining up with TRBD1. The V and J ends lost 3 bases and 7 bases, in that order; junction bases with no gene match: 5. The CDR3 is made up of 13 amino acids. The CDR3 here is CASSLQGALEQYF. CDR3 DNA: TGTGCCAGCAGTTTGCAGGGGGCGCTTGAGCAGTACTTC.

This clonotype was recorded at least ten times. This sequence joins TRBV12-3 or TRBV12-4 and TRBJ2-5, with D tentatively TRBD2 (7 bases). The CDR3 extends over 16 amino acids. V lost 7 bases, J lost 1 base, and 19 bases lay in between. The CDR3 region is CASTLGGLAVQETQYF. The CDR3 region has the DNA TGTGCCAGCACCCTGGGGGGGCTAGCGGTCCAAGAGACCCAGTACTTC.

This chain uses TRBV6-6 with TRBJ1-2, with 7 positions matching TRBD1. The CDR3 sequence is 13 residues long. V was clipped by 5 bases and J by 6 bases; unmatched bases: 6. The germline V gene has CDR1 MNHNY and CDR2 SVGAGI (reference sequence). CDR3 region: CASSRGGGDGYTF. CDR3 DNA: TGTGCCAGCAGTCGGGGAGGGGGCGATGGCTACACCTTC.

This clonotype was recorded a few times. The V call is TRBV28, the J call TRBJ2-7, with unresolved D. V was shortened by 4 bases and J by 0 bases, with 19 bases between the two germline ends. Per the germline V gene, CDR1 is MDHEN and CDR2 is SYDVKM. This CDR3 spans 17 amino acids. The CDR3 region is CASSSQAPTMSSYEQYF. For the CDR3, the DNA is TGTGCCAGCAGTTCTCAGGCTCCAACTATGAGCTCCTACGAGCAGTACTTC.

This chain joins TRBV15 and TRBJ2-6; tentatively, D is TRBD1 (8 bases). CDR3 size: 19 residues. V was trimmed by 0 bases and J by 0 bases, leaving 15 bases between them. CDR1 and CDR2 from the germline V gene are LNHNV and YYDKDF (reference sequence). CDR3 loop: CATSRDHRGGYSGANVLTF. Here the CDR3 DNA reads TGTGCCACCAGCAGAGACCACAGGGGGGGATACTCTGGGGCCAACGTCCTGACTTTC.

V gene TRBV6-1 combines with J gene TRBJ2-2; a possible D gene is TRBD1 (6 bases). The CDR3 runs 17 residues. Trimming cost V 8 bases and J 0 bases, with 19 bases left between them. Germline-derived CDR1 and CDR2 are MNHNS and SASEGT. CDR3 sequence: CASDKQGVKSNTGELFF. The CDR3 nucleotides read TGTGCCAGCGATAAACAGGGAGTAAAATCGAACACCGGGGAGCTGTTTTTT.

Only a few counts were recorded for this clonotype. The rearrangement links TRBV28 to TRBJ2-7; the D gene is possibly TRBD2 (7 bases). Germline lookup yields CDR1 MDHEN and CDR2 SYDVKM. The CDR3 sequence is 16 residues long. V shed 3 bases and J shed 2 bases, with 17 bases lying between them. In DNA, the CDR3 is TGTGCCAGCAGTTTGGGGGGGTGGACAGCGGCCTACGAGCAGTACTTC. Its translation is CASSLGGWTAAYEQYF.

This clonotype has just a few counts. The CDR3 region is CAISESHRDSSYEQYF. In nucleotides, the CDR3 is TGTGCCATCAGTGAGTCGCACCGGGACAGCTCCTACGAGCAGTACTTC. This chain uses TRBV10-3 with TRBJ2-7; 7 bases agree with TRBD1. CDR3 length: 16 amino acids. Germline V gene lookup returns CDR1 ENHRY and CDR2 SYGVKD. V lost 0 bases, J lost 0 bases, and 5 bases stayed unmatched.

The chain combines TRBV5-5 with TRBJ2-1; D possibly corresponds to TRBD1 (6 bases). From germline, CDR1 is SGHKS and CDR2 YYEKEE (reference sequence). This CDR3 is 17 amino acids long. The ends were cut back, 4 bases at V and 2 bases at J, with 19 bases in the middle. The CDR3 DNA is TGTGCCAGCAGCCTACCTAAATCGACAGGACCCTACAATGAGCAGTTCTTC. Translated, it gives CASSLPKSTGPYNEQFF.

This clonotype was seen only a few times. The rearrangement uses TRBV4-2 and TRBJ1-2, with 7 bases aligning to TRBD1. Germline V gives CDR1 LGHNA, CDR2 YNFKEQ. Losses at the gene ends were 4 bases for V and 8 bases for J; bases not matched to a gene: 7. The CDR3 is made up of 13 amino acids. CDR3: CASSPRTGWGYTF. CDR3 bases: TGTGCCAGCAGCCCCCGGACAGGATGGGGCTACACCTTC.

CDR3 nucleotide sequence: TGTGCCAGCAGCTTAGAAGGTGGCACAGATACGCAGTATTTT. Its protein is CASSLEGGTDTQYF. The chain is built from TRBV7-8 and TRBJ2-3, with D hard to call. Trimming took off 1 base at V and 1 base at J, with 6 bases between the two ends. The length of the CDR3 is 14 residues. The V gene's germline CDR1 is SGHVS and CDR2 FQNEAQ.

The chain employs TRBV10-3 and TRBJ2-1, with 9 bases that match TRBD2. With V trimmed by 5 bases and J by 1 base, 18 bases remained unmatched. CDR1 is ENHRY and CDR2 is SYGVKD in the germline V gene. The CDR3 extends over 20 amino acids. In DNA, the CDR3 is TGTGCCATCAGTTCAGATAGCGGGAGCCCACAAAAAGTATCCTACAATGAGCAGTTCTTC. The encoded protein is CAISSDSGSPQKVSYNEQFF.

This clonotype has more than one count but fewer than ten. The rearrangement links TRBV29-1 to TRBJ1-4; no reliable D call. V was cut by 7 bases and J by 8 bases, with 17 bases left in between. CDR3 length: 13 amino acids. Germline CDR1 SQVTM, CDR2 ANQGSEA. DNA of the CDR3: TGCAGCGGGGGAGCCGTGGAGGAAGAAAAACTGTTTTTT. Translated, it gives CSGGAVEEEKLFF. Together with reference TRBV29-1 and TRBJ1-4, the CDR3 gives the full variable domain: SAVISQKPSRDICQRGTSLTIQCQVDSQVTMMFWYRQQPGQSLTLIATANQGSEATYESGFVIDKFPISRPNLTFSTLTVSNMSPEDSSIYLCSGGAVEEEKLFFGSGTQLSVL.

The rearrangement joins TRBV10-2 to TRBJ2-1, with 7 bases lining up with TRBD2. V lost 2 bases to trimming and J lost 4 bases; unmatched junction nucleotides: 8. Germline CDR1 WSHSY, CDR2 SAAADI. CDR3 length equals 16 residues. The CDR3 DNA is TGCGCCAGCAGTGAGCCCACTGGCGGGGGTTACAATGAGCAGTTCTTC. It codes for CASSEPTGGGYNEQFF.

The gene calls are TRBV11-2 and TRBJ1-1, with no clear D. Germline CDR1 is SGHAT and CDR2 is FQNNGV. The germline V and J ends were trimmed by 2 bases and 3 bases, with 10 bases remaining between them. The CDR3 has 14 amino acids. The DNA of the CDR3 is TGTGCCAGCAGCTTAAACGGGGATTACACTGAAGCTTTCTTT. Translation: CASSLNGDYTEAFF.